Detailed here is one T cell receptor (beta chain). There are a few counts of this clone. Its binding antigen is unknown. The sample holds no much larger clone one base away, and base qualities are not on file. The sample originates from a study of blood T cell repertoires in COVID-19 (dated by TCRdb to the early 2020s). General notes on the study: Collaborator samples came from the United States, Italy and Spain and covered acute and convalescent phases of COVID-19. The material from the prospective study consisted of cDNA or gDNA derived from T cells, B-cell-depleted T cells, or PBMCs. Deeply sampled blood TCRbeta repertoires from subjects exposed to, actively infected with, or recovered from COVID-19 were included in the dataset. The repertoires were released in a freely available public database intended as a resource for research on the immune response to SARS-CoV-2. The samples were drawn from the first 160 participants of the ongoing ImmuneRACE study and from over 950 subjects provided by 6 global collaborators. The sample metadata nearly always contained a de-identified subject ID, COVID-19 status, age in years and sex. Where available, HLA class I and class II types were obtained from metadata supplied by the sample provider rather than from assay-based typing.

Including cysteine and phenylalanine, the CDR3 has 14 amino acids. CDR3 DNA is the only sequence kept; it has 42 bases, read in frame from the first base. The junction shows trimming of 4 bases on V and 5 bases on J, plus 11 bases between the germline ends. Per the germline V gene (reference sequence), SEHNR is the CDR1 and FQNEAQ is the CDR2. TCRbeta CDR3 regions were amplified from genomic DNA using the immunoSEQ Assay, a bias-controlled multiplex PCR. In the paper's pipeline: The number of nucleated cells in each sample was estimated from the amplification of reference gene primers within the assay. To quantify the absolute abundance of each unique TCRbeta CDR3 rearrangement, sequence reads were collapsed and filtered. Productive Simpson clonality was computed per sample as the square root of Simpson's diversity index over productive rearrangements. TCRdb's version of the immuneACCESS table is confined to in-frame rearrangements and falls short of the full clone set. An unresolved V gene accounts for under half of the shortfall where checked; the remainder is of unknown origin. V and J calls and clone size come straight from that table; D and trimming were deduced from the DNA. The table for this sample lists a few hundred thousand clones; approximately 84% of them were counted only once. The ten largest clones add up to around 3% of the sample.

The full study reports these points: The quantity of clinical and demographic metadata differed by source and by participant and was supplied without curation.

Enrolling through a virtual design, the prospective study's participants ranged in age from roughly 18 to 90 years and lived across 20 to 30 United States geographic areas. In the prospective study, participants were assigned to cohorts based on the clinical history participants reported in a screening survey and a study questionnaire. For ImmuneRACE Cohort 3, a participant was defined as recovered based on two consecutive negative NP/OP PCR tests, clearance by a healthcare professional, or resolution of symptoms. Mobile phlebotomists in the prospective study collected whole blood, serum and a nasopharyngeal or oropharyngeal swab from every participant. Over an approximately two-month period, participants in the prospective study had the option of providing additional blood draws and questionnaires. Prospective study blood samples were shipped either frozen or at room temperature before DNA extraction.

Sequenced: PBMCs or T cells enriched from blood (not recorded which). The chain is assembled from TRBV7-9 and TRBJ1-4; the D gene is unclear. This TCR was sampled from a woman in her twenties or thirties who had recovered from COVID-19. For the CDR3, the sequence is CASSSRRQNEKLFF. DNA sequence: TGTGCCAGCAGCTCCCGTCGACAAAATGAAAAACTGTTTTTT.